This is a list of T cell receptor beta chains from one sample in a study of blood T cell repertoires in COVID-19. TCRdb's copy holds only in-frame clones and misses some; the assay was immunoSEQ multiplex PCR. Here the sample spans hundreds of thousands of clones, about 89% being singletons. Specimen: peripheral blood. These receptors were collected from a woman in her forties or fifties with COVID-19, enrolled during active disease. CDR3s include the opening cysteine and the closing phenylalanine or tryptophan. D genes are given only for firm matches. Size values are once, few and many counts, or a class for expanded clones, and some rows have none.

d_call,j_call,v_call,clone_size,cdr3_aa,cdr3_nt
NA,TRBJ1-2,TRBV18,NA,CASSPSGREGGYGYTF,TGTGCCAGCTCCCCATCCGGGAGGGAAGGAGGTTATGGCTACACCTTC
TRBD1,TRBJ1-5,TRBV2,NA,CASSVQGASHQPQHF,TGTGCCAGCAGCGTACAGGGGGCAAGCCATCAGCCCCAGCATTTT
TRBD1,TRBJ2-7,TRBV5-1,few,CASSRLTGLEQYF,TGCGCCAGCAGCCGGCTGACAGGGCTCGAGCAGTACTTC
NA,TRBJ1-3,TRBV28,NA,CASSEQVLEIAGNTIYF,TGTGCCAGCAGTGAACAGGTCTTAGAAATTGCTGGAAACACCATATATTTT
TRBD1,TRBJ1-1,TRBV11-1,NA,CASSSQGALTEAFF,TGTGCCAGCAGCTCACAGGGGGCGCTCACTGAAGCTTTCTTT
TRBD1,TRBJ2-7,TRBV30,few,CAWSPDRGFNYEQYF,TGTGCCTGGAGCCCTGACAGGGGATTCAACTACGAGCAGTACTTC
TRBD1,TRBJ1-5,TRBV28,NA,CASSADRGLRIGNQPQHF,TGTGCCAGCAGTGCCGACAGGGGCCTTAGAATCGGGAATCAGCCCCAGCATTTT
NA,TRBJ2-7,TRBV19,NA,CASSFGHPYEQYF,TGTGCCAGTAGTTTCGGACATCCCTACGAGCAGTACTTC
NA,TRBJ1-1,TRBV5-6,NA,CASSLTASRAHWQGTEAFF,TGTGCCAGCAGCTTGACCGCCTCCCGGGCCCACTGGCAGGGCACTGAAGCTTTCTTT
TRBD2,TRBJ2-3,TRBV5-5,NA,CASSLDGGGTDTQYF,TGTGCCAGCAGCTTGGATGGCGGGGGAACAGATACGCAGTATTTT
TRBD1,TRBJ1-1,TRBV5-1,NA,CASSLALTGGTEAFF,TGCGCCAGCAGCTTGGCCCTGACAGGGGGCACTGAAGCTTTCTTT
NA,TRBJ2-6,TRBV19,once,CASRGEGRLKINSGANVLTF,TGTGCCAGCAGAGGAGAGGGCCGGTTAAAGATCAACTCTGGGGCCAACGTCCTGACTTTC
TRBD1,TRBJ1-1,TRBV5-6,NA,CASSLWQGANTEAFF,TGTGCCAGCAGCTTGTGGCAGGGGGCGAACACTGAAGCTTTCTTT
TRBD1,TRBJ1-2,TRBV10-2,NA,CASSAGTGVYGYTF,TGCGCCAGCAGCGCCGGGACAGGGGTTTATGGCTACACCTTC
NA,TRBJ2-7,TRBV7-2,NA,CASSLVWSGADYEQYF,TGTGCCAGCAGCTTAGTATGGTCTGGGGCAGACTACGAGCAGTACTTC
NA,TRBJ2-7,TRBV19,NA,CASSIAGTEQYF,TGTGCCAGTAGTATTGCAGGAACCGAGCAGTACTTC
NA,TRBJ1-2,TRBV28,once,CASSFPTTTPVLSLGSRGYGYTF,TGTGCCAGCAGTTTTCCTACCACGACCCCCGTTCTATCGCTGGGGTCCCGGGGGTATGGCTACACCTTC
TRBD1,TRBJ2-3,TRBV27,NA,CASSAGQGRTDTQYF,TGTGCCAGCAGTGCGGGACAGGGGAGGACAGATACGCAGTATTTT
TRBD1,TRBJ2-2,TRBV5-6,NA,CASSWGTGGTGELFF,TGTGCCAGCAGCTGGGGGACAGGGGGTACCGGGGAGCTGTTTTTT
NA,TRBJ2-7,TRBV25-1,NA,CASSEFGRAPYEQYF,TGTGCCAGCAGTGAATTCGGCAGGGCCCCTTACGAGCAGTACTTC
NA,TRBJ1-1,TRBV4-1,NA,CASSQDLGTQNTEAFF,TGCGCCAGCAGCCAAGATCTGGGGACACAAAACACTGAAGCTTTCTTT
NA,TRBJ2-1,TRBV2,NA,CASTAGQEQFF,TGTGCCAGCACAGCTGGACAGGAGCAGTTCTTC
TRBD2,TRBJ2-5,TRBV11-3,NA,CASSSKTSGKETQYF,TGTGCCAGCAGCTCTAAGACTAGCGGAAAAGAGACCCAGTACTTC
TRBD1,TRBJ2-7,TRBV3-1/TRBV3-2,NA,CASSQGQGSEQYF,TGTGCCAGCAGCCAAGGACAGGGATCCGAGCAGTACTTC
TRBD2,TRBJ2-3,TRBV28,NA,CASTLAGRTDTQYF,TGTGCCAGCACCCTAGCGGGTCGCACAGATACGCAGTATTTT
TRBD1,TRBJ1-2,TRBV25-1,NA,CASSPTGALGGYTF,TGTGCCAGCAGCCCCACAGGGGCTCTCGGTGGCTACACCTTC
TRBD1,TRBJ1-1,TRBV13,NA,CASSPTTGGTEAFF,TGTGCCAGCAGCCCTACGACAGGGGGCACTGAAGCTTTCTTT
NA,TRBJ2-5,TRBV24-1,NA,CATSDPGPIQETQYF,TGTGCCACCAGTGACCCTGGGCCGATTCAAGAGACCCAGTACTTC
TRBD2,TRBJ2-7,TRBV20-1,NA,CSADSGTRSIF,TGCAGTGCTGATTCCGGGACTAGATCCATCTTT
NA,TRBJ1-4,TRBV6-5,NA,CASSKTAAANEKLFF,TGTGCCAGCAGTAAGACCGCTGCGGCTAATGAAAAACTGTTTTTT
NA,TRBJ2-5,TRBV1,NA,CTSSRRGIAGGRKTQYF,TGCACCAGCAGCCGAAGGGGAATAGCGGGGGGGCGAAAGACCCAGTACTTC
NA,TRBJ2-5,TRBV11-2,NA,CATQLLIRGRFAETQYF,TGTGCCACCCAGCTTCTAATCAGGGGCCGTTTCGCGGAGACCCAGTACTTC
NA,TRBJ2-1,TRBV3-1/TRBV3-2,NA,CASSQVSSGGYNEQFF,TGTGCCAGCAGCCAAGTTTCCAGCGGAGGGTACAATGAGCAGTTCTTC
NA,TRBJ1-1,TRBV19,NA,CASSIGLSEAFF,TGTGCCAGTAGTATCGGACTCTCTGAAGCTTTCTTT
NA,TRBJ2-1,TRBV7-3,NA,CASSSPGYNEQFF,TGTGCCAGCAGCTCGCCGGGCTACAATGAGCAGTTCTTC
TRBD1,TRBJ1-2,TRBV5-5,NA,CASSLRTGPNYGYTF,TGTGCCAGCAGCTTAAGGACAGGCCCTAACTATGGCTACACCTTC
NA,TRBJ2-2,TRBV2,NA,CATQGSYTGELFF,TGTGCCACTCAGGGGTCCTACACCGGGGAGCTGTTTTTT
TRBD1,TRBJ1-6,TRBV27,NA,CASTRQGSSYNSPLHF,TGTGCCAGCACCCGACAGGGGAGCTCCTATAATTCACCCCTCCACTTT
NA,TRBJ2-1,TRBV5-4,NA,CASSSVLDEQFF,TGTGCCAGCAGCTCAGTCCTCGATGAGCAGTTCTTC
NA,TRBJ1-2,TRBV7-9,few,CASSALDTGRDYGYTF,TGTGCCAGCAGCGCGTTGGACACCGGGAGAGACTATGGCTACACCTTC
NA,TRBJ2-7,TRBV20-1,once,CSAYGAYEQYF,TGCAGTGCTTATGGAGCCTACGAGCAGTACTTC
NA,TRBJ2-7,TRBV5-8,NA,CASSPAPGYEQYF,TGTGCCAGCAGCCCGGCCCCAGGGTACGAGCAGTACTTC
TRBD1,TRBJ1-6,TRBV28,NA,CASSLSGQGANSPLHF,TGTGCCAGCAGTTTATCTGGACAGGGGGCTAATTCACCCCTCCACTTT
NA,TRBJ2-3,TRBV11-2,NA,CASGSGIADTQYF,TGTGCCAGCGGATCCGGGATCGCAGATACGCAGTATTTT
TRBD1,TRBJ1-2,TRBV4-1,NA,CASSQAGQRRGYTF,TGCGCCAGCAGCCAAGCGGGACAGCGGAGGGGCTACACCTTC
NA,TRBJ1-1,TRBV6-2/TRBV6-3,NA,CASSLEGNTEAFF,TGTGCCAGCAGCCTGGAGGGGAACACTGAAGCTTTCTTT
NA,TRBJ1-4,TRBV30,NA,CAWTRDPTNEKLFF,TGTGCCTGGACCAGGGATCCAACTAATGAAAAACTGTTTTTT
NA,TRBJ2-7,TRBV12-5,NA,CASTTGSYEQYF,TGTGCTAGTACGACAGGCTCCTACGAGCAGTACTTC
TRBD2,TRBJ2-1,TRBV3-1/TRBV3-2,NA,CASSQVGRGEQFF,TGTGCCAGCAGCCAGGTCGGGAGGGGTGAGCAGTTCTTC
NA,TRBJ1-2,TRBV7-2,once,CASSLLRRANYGYTF,TGTGCCAGCAGCCTACTCAGGCGAGCTAACTATGGCTACACCTTC
TRBD1,TRBJ2-2,TRBV28,NA,CASSSYRGLNTGELFF,TGTGCCAGCAGTTCATACAGGGGGCTAAACACCGGGGAGCTGTTTTTT
TRBD2,TRBJ2-2,TRBV7-9,few,CASSPGLAGSNTGELFF,TGTGCCAGCAGTCCGGGACTAGCGGGGTCGAACACCGGGGAGCTGTTTTTT
TRBD1,TRBJ2-7,TRBV11-2,once,CASSSAGQGYEQYF,TGTGCCAGCAGCTCCGCGGGACAGGGGTACGAGCAGTACTTC
TRBD1,TRBJ1-1,TRBV5-1,NA,CASSPRDRGRWTEAFF,TGCGCCAGCAGCCCCCGGGACAGGGGTAGGTGGACTGAAGCTTTCTTT